This passage covers 17 T cell receptor beta chains from one sample sequenced in a study of T cell responses to AZD1222 COVID-19 vaccine. Data came from immunoSEQ multiplex PCR; TCRdb stores just in-frame clones and leaves some out. This table has 150,000 to 200,000 clones, 94% appearing once. The specimen comprised peripheral blood, sampled 28 days after the second AZD1222 dose. The receptor set was obtained from an adult who received the AZD1222 COVID-19 vaccine.

The rearrangement uses TRBV6-5 and TRBJ1-5; D gene ambiguous. Trimming stripped 8 bases from V and 0 bases from J, with 11 bases between. Per the germline V gene, CDR1 is MNHEY and CDR2 is SVGAGI. The CDR3 is 14 amino acids. This CDR3 reads CASADGNSNQPQHF. The CDR3 DNA reads as TGTGCCAGCGCGGACGGTAATAGCAATCAGCCCCAGCATTTT.

The chain couples TRBV6-5 to TRBJ2-5; D remains ambiguous. The CDR3 consists of 16 residues. Trimming removed 2 bases from V and 4 bases from J, with 17 bases in between. Germline CDR1 MNHEY, CDR2 SVGAGI. The CDR3 here is CASSYIYGRPLETQYF. The CDR3 DNA sequence: TGTGCCAGCAGTTACATCTATGGGCGGCCCTTAGAGACCCAGTACTTC.

This chain links TRBV4-2 with TRBJ2-7; D not resolved. Germline CDR1 is LGHNA and CDR2 is YNFKEQ. The ends were cut back, 3 bases at V and 6 bases at J, with 15 bases in the middle. The CDR3 has 14 amino acids. CDR3 sequence: CASSHTAPPAEQYF. The CDR3 bases are TGTGCCAGCAGCCACACAGCCCCCCCTGCCGAGCAGTACTTC.

This chain connects TRBV30 to TRBJ1-6; the match to TRBD1 covers 9 bases. Germline V gene lookup returns CDR1 GTSNPN and CDR2 SVGIG (reference sequence). V shed 0 bases and J 8 bases; nucleotides not matched to a gene: 23. The CDR3 is 21 amino acids. The CDR3 bases are TGTGCCTGGAGTGTACCTCCGGGACAGGGCCACCCGGGTTATGTTTATTCACCCCTCCACTTT. Translated, it gives CAWSVPPGQGHPGYVYSPLHF.

The rearrangement links TRBV7-8 to TRBJ1-4; D gene ambiguous. Germline CDR1 reads SGHVS; CDR2 reads FQNEAQ. CDR3 size: 15 residues. V shed 4 bases and J shed 4 bases, with 13 bases lying between them. This chain's CDR3 is CASSSSMSLNEKLFF. The CDR3 coding sequence is TGTGCCAGCAGCTCCTCAATGAGCCTTAATGAAAAACTGTTTTTT.

J is TRBJ2-5 and V is TRBV4-1; D is ambiguous. This CDR3 region has 17 residues. The ends were cut back, 1 base at V and 4 bases at J, with 19 bases in the middle. Germline lookup yields CDR1 MGHRA and CDR2 YSYEKL. The CDR3 bases are TGCGCCAGCAGCCAAGTTCTCCCTGTTCCCTCTGTAGAGACCCAGTACTTC. It codes for CASSQVLPVPSVETQYF.

A few counts support this clone. The chain employs TRBV20-1 and TRBJ2-7, with 10 nucleotides matching TRBD2. This CDR3 is 16 amino acids long. Germline values: CDR1 DFQATT, CDR2 SNEGSKA (reference sequence). J lost 1 base, V lost 3 bases, and 9 bases had no gene match. CDR3 loop: CSASVSGREWSYEQYF. For the CDR3, the DNA is TGCAGTGCTAGTGTAAGCGGGAGGGAATGGTCCTACGAGCAGTACTTC.

The rearrangement links TRBV11-2 to TRBJ2-1; no reliable D call. Trimming pared 1 base from V and 3 bases from J, leaving 13 bases between. The CDR3 is made up of 16 amino acids. The V gene's germline CDR1 is SGHAT and CDR2 FQNNGV. This CDR3 is CASSLAGYPNYNEQFF. The CDR3, as DNA: TGTGCCAGCAGCTTAGCTGGTTACCCTAACTACAATGAGCAGTTCTTC.

V and J are TRBV5-5 and TRBJ2-7, with 8 bases lining up with TRBD1. The V gene end was trimmed by 4 bases and the J gene end by 4 bases; junction bases not matched to a gene: 7. CDR1 and CDR2 from the germline V gene are SGHKS and YYEKEE (reference sequence). The CDR3 is 14 amino acids. For the CDR3, the DNA is TGTGCCAGCAGCCTAGGACAGGGTTTGTACGAGCAGTACTTC. Protein sequence: CASSLGQGLYEQYF.

This chain joins TRBV11-2 and TRBJ1-5; D is ambiguous. Germline V gives CDR1 SGHAT, CDR2 FQNNGV. Trimming shortened V by 0 bases and J by 1 base, and 7 bases separated the two germline ends. The CDR3 is 15 amino acids. The CDR3 reads CASSLEIGSNQPQHF. CDR3 nucleotide sequence: TGTGCCAGCAGCTTAGAGATTGGGAGCAATCAGCCCCAGCATTTT.

V usage is TRBV27 and J usage is TRBJ2-1, with D hard to call. Trimming removed 5 bases at V and 5 bases at J, with 13 bases between. Germline V gene lookup returns CDR1 MNHEY and CDR2 SMNVEV (reference sequence). CDR3 length: 14 amino acids. CDR3 nucleotides: TGTGCCAGCAGTATCCGGAGTTGGAACAATGAGCAGTTCTTC. Translating gives CASSIRSWNNEQFF.

J is TRBJ1-5 and V is TRBV19; possible D gene TRBD1, 6 bases. Germline loops: CDR1 LNHDA, CDR2 SQIVND (reference sequence). CDR3 size: 15 residues. Deletions cut 3 bases from V and 5 bases from J, with 14 bases between. The CDR3: CASSISQQGHQPQHF. The CDR3 nucleotides read TGTGCCAGTAGTATTAGTCAGCAGGGGCATCAGCCCCAGCATTTT.

The chain has TRBV5-1 and TRBJ2-1, with D possibly being TRBD1 or TRBD2 (6 bases each). The CDR3 loop spans 15 amino acids. Germline-derived CDR1 and CDR2 are SGHRS and YFSETQ. V lost 0 bases and J lost 4, with 11 bases in between. The CDR3 DNA reads as TGCGCCAGCAGCTTGGCCGGGGGCGGTTACAATGAGCAGTTCTTC. Protein: CASSLAGGGYNEQFF.

This chain uses TRBV24-1 with TRBJ1-6, with D unclear. Looked up from germline, CDR1 is KGHDR and CDR2 is SFDVKD. V was trimmed by 3 bases and J by 7 bases, leaving 6 bases between them. This CDR3 contains 13 residues. The CDR3 is CATSDGPNSPLHF. The CDR3 DNA sequence: TGTGCCACCAGTGATGGGCCGAATTCACCCCTCCACTTT.

The genes are TRBV27 and TRBJ1-4; a weak D match, TRBD1 (5 bases). Deletions cut 4 bases from V and 10 bases from J, with 10 bases between. The germline CDR1 and CDR2 sequences are MNHEY and SMNVEV (reference sequence). The CDR3 contains 12 residues. The DNA for the CDR3 is TGTGCCAGCAGTTCCGACGGGGGAAAACTGTTTTTT. Its translation: CASSSDGGKLFF.

This sequence joins TRBV13 and TRBJ1-1; D is perhaps TRBD1 (5 bases). Trimming removed 1 base at V and 1 base at J, with 13 bases between. This CDR3 contains 16 residues. Germline V CDR1 and CDR2: PRHDT, FYEKMQ (reference sequence). This CDR3 reads CASSLEGAAGNTEAFF. The CDR3 nucleotides are TGTGCCAGCAGCTTAGAAGGGGCGGCGGGGAACACTGAAGCTTTCTTT.

The chain employs TRBV5-6 and TRBJ2-7; 8 positions agree with TRBD2. CDR3 length equals 16 residues. Germline V gives CDR1 SGHDT, CDR2 YYEEEE. The V segment lost 2 bases and the J segment 7 bases; nucleotides outside the gene matches: 14. CDR3 nucleotides: TGTGCCAGCAGCTTTGGTGGGTGGGGTAGCGGGAAAGAGCAGTACTTC. It specifies CASSFGGWGSGKEQYF.